Presented here are 21 T cell receptor beta chains from one specimen sequenced in a study of T cells in Graves' hyperthyroidism and ophthalmopathy. TCR beta CDR3 region amplification was performed from RNA transcripts. Initially, a first-round RT-PCR of the TCR CDR3 employed the HTBI primer set. TCRdb reprocessed the multiplex PCR reads via MiXCR and lists one record per CDR3 protein. The sample holds nearly 750,000 distinct CDR3 sequences, 35% seen once. The sequenced sample was blood. Every receptor here comes from a woman between 40 and 50 years old with Graves' hyperthyroidism.

In this sample, this clonotype turned up many times. The V gene is TRBV12-3 or TRBV12-4, the J gene TRBJ2-2; tentative D call: TRBD2 (5 bases). The CDR3 is 13 residues long. Trimming pared 5 bases from V and 6 bases from J, leaving 10 bases between. The CDR3 loop reads CASSNPGSGELFF. The CDR3, as DNA: TGTGCCAGCAGTAATCCGGGATCCGGGGAGCTGTTTTTT.

Notes on this clonotype: A much bigger clone sits one base away, suggesting this may be a read error. The chain uses TRBV7-9 and TRBJ2-7; 10 bases map to TRBD2. The J call may be in error: the DNA end matches TRBJ2-1 better. Germline CDR1 is SEHNR and CDR2 is FQNEAQ (reference sequence). The CDR3 extends over 18 amino acids. The CDR3 bases are TGTGCCAGCAGCTTTTGTCAGCGGGAGGGCCTAGGTTGCTACGAGCAGTTCTTC. As protein: CASSFCQREGLGCYEQFF.

This sequence joins TRBV15 and TRBJ2-7; D might be TRBD2 (5 bases). CDR1 is LNHNV, CDR2 YYDKDF, per germline (reference sequence). The V end was cut by 0 bases, the J end by 2 bases, with 11 bases between. This CDR3 comprises 15 residues. In DNA form, the CDR3 reads TGTGCCACCAGCAGAGAGGTAGCGACGACCTACGAGCAGTACTTC. It specifies CATSREVATTYEQYF.

This clonotype was counted at least ten times. V usage is TRBV11-2 and J usage is TRBJ1-2; 9 bases map to TRBD1. CDR3 length equals 17 residues. The V gene end was trimmed by 6 bases and the J gene end by 7 bases; junction bases not matched to a gene: 18. Germline values: CDR1 SGHAT, CDR2 FQNNGV. The CDR3 sequence is CASRAPGQGRRLGGYTF. DNA for the CDR3: TGTGCCAGCAGGGCCCCGGGACAGGGAAGGAGGTTGGGTGGCTACACCTTC.

This clonotype has more than one count but fewer than ten. Here the CDR3 reads CSARDSRNTEAFF. The CDR3 DNA is TGCAGTGCTAGAGATTCTCGGAACACTGAAGCTTTCTTT. The rearrangement uses TRBV20-1 and TRBJ1-1; no clear D gene. This CDR3 is 13 amino acids long. In germline, CDR1 is DFQATT, CDR2 SNEGSKA (reference sequence). Trimming took off 0 bases at V and 1 base at J, with 6 bases between the two ends.

This clonotype has just a few counts. CDR3 loop: CASSVTGLYSGNTIYF. CDR3 sequence (DNA): TGTGCCAGCAGCGTAACAGGTCTATACTCTGGAAACACCATATATTTT. This rearrangement joins TRBV9 to TRBJ1-3, with D maybe TRBD1 (5 bases). Trimming cost V 1 base and J 0 bases, with 11 bases left between them. This CDR3 is 16 amino acids long. Germline V CDR1 and CDR2: SGDLS, YYNGEE.

In this sample, this clonotype turned up many times. Just one base apart from a much larger clone, this may be a read error. The V call is TRBV24-1, the J call TRBJ2-7; 9 positions agree with TRBD2. The germline gives CDR1 KGHDR, CDR2 SFDVKD. There are 14 residues in the CDR3. V lost 2 bases to trimming and J lost 7 bases; unmatched junction nucleotides: 5. CDR3 loop: CATSDSSGRLEQYF. In DNA form, the CDR3 reads TGTGCCACCAGTGATTCCAGCGGGAGGCTTGAGCAGTACTTC.

This clonotype was counted once. V is TRBV7-9 and J is TRBJ2-7; tentatively, D is TRBD1 or TRBD2 (5 bases each). V was shortened by 1 base and J by 3 bases, with 13 bases between the two germline ends. Germline CDR1 SEHNR, CDR2 FQNEAQ (reference sequence). This CDR3 spans 15 amino acids. The CDR3 protein is CASSLGRGRNYEQYF. CDR3 DNA sequence: TGTGCCAGCAGCTTAGGCCGGGGCAGGAACTACGAGCAGTACTTC.

This clonotype was observed at least ten times. The chain recombines TRBV10-3 with TRBJ1-1; TRBD1 aligns across 7 bases. Per germline, CDR1 ENHRY and CDR2 SYGVKD. Germline trimming cut 9 bases from V and 4 bases from J; bases unmatched to any gene: 5. The CDR3 has 12 residues. In nucleotides, the CDR3 is TGTGCCATTAAGGACAGGCTCACTGAAGCTTTCTTT. It encodes CAIKDRLTEAFF.

As regards this clonotype: This CDR3 is missing its conserved last phenylalanine or tryptophan, likely due to a read error. V usage is TRBV11-2 and J usage is TRBJ1-5; a weak D match, TRBD2 (7 bases). The J call may be incorrect, as the DNA end agrees better with TRBJ2-3. The germline V gene has CDR1 SGHAT and CDR2 FQNNGV. The CDR3 spans 15 residues. The DNA of the CDR3 is TGTGCCAGCAGCTTACTCGGGGGGCGGGCAGATACGCAGTATTCT. It codes for CASSLLGGRADTQYS.

This clonotype was seen only a few times. The rearrangement joins TRBV6-4 to TRBJ1-1, with TRBD1 matching over 9 bases. J lost 1 base, V lost 6 bases, and 6 bases had no gene match. This CDR3 is 15 amino acids long. Germline loops: CDR1 MRHNA, CDR2 SNTAGT. The DNA for the CDR3 is TGTGCCAGCAGATCAGGGACAGGGAGGAACACTGAAGCTTTCTTT. The encoded protein is CASRSGTGRNTEAFF.

The chain joins TRBV12-3 or TRBV12-4 to TRBJ2-3; 9 bases map to TRBD1. CDR3 length: 15 residues. J was trimmed by 4 bases and V by 5 bases; bases with no gene match: 7. CDR3 sequence: CASSATGQGPDTQYF. The CDR3 nucleotides read TGTGCCAGCAGTGCCACGGGACAGGGTCCAGATACGCAGTATTTT.

This clonotype was detected only a few times. The chain is built from TRBV29-1 and TRBJ1-1; TRBD1 agrees at 9 bases. Germline values: CDR1 SQVTM, CDR2 ANQGSEA. Trimming removed 1 base from V and 6 bases from J; junction bases left unmatched: 12. The CDR3 spans 16 residues. The CDR3 DNA is TGCAGCGTTGAAGTATACGATAACAGGGGGCCTCCTGAAGCTTTCTTT. Protein: CSVEVYDNRGPPEAFF.

This clonotype has at least ten counts. The chain recombines TRBV7-6 with TRBJ2-7; 7 nucleotides agree with TRBD1. Germline V gene data show CDR1 as SGHVS and CDR2 as FNYEAQ. The length of the CDR3 is 15 residues. V gave up 5 bases and J gave up 1 base; unmatched junction bases: 8. The CDR3 loop is CASSLHGRGSYEQYF. CDR3 in DNA: TGTGCCAGCAGCCTCCATGGCAGGGGGTCCTACGAGCAGTACTTC.

The rearrangement uses TRBV29-1 and TRBJ2-7, with 8 nucleotides matching TRBD1. V dropped 1 base and J dropped 3; count of bases not matched to a gene: 8. The CDR3 is 15 residues long. Germline values: CDR1 SQVTM, CDR2 ANQGSEA. The CDR3 nucleotides are TGCAGCGTTGAAGGACACAGGGGGGAGAGCTACGAGCAGTACTTC. Its translation: CSVEGHRGESYEQYF.

This clonotype was recorded a few times. The chain is built from TRBV9 and TRBJ2-6; 12 bases map to TRBD1. Germline assignment: CDR1 SGDLS and CDR2 YYNGEE. The CDR3 runs to 20 residues. V lost 3 bases and J lost 0; bases outside the gene matches: 10. The CDR3 nucleotides read TGTGCCAGCAGCGATAATCCGGGACAGGGGGCTCTCTCTGGGGCCAACGTCCTGACTTTC. This sequence encodes CASSDNPGQGALSGANVLTF.

This clonotype was seen ten or more times. The CDR3 reads CASSPYRENYGYTF. In DNA form, the CDR3 reads TGTGCCAGTAGTCCGTACAGGGAAAACTATGGCTACACCTTC. The rearrangement joins TRBV19 to TRBJ1-2; perhaps TRBD1 as D (6 bases). Germline V gene data show CDR1 as LNHDA and CDR2 as SQIVND (reference sequence). The CDR3 is made up of 14 amino acids. The ends were cut back, 5 bases at V and 2 bases at J, with 12 bases in the middle.

This chain links TRBV25-1 with TRBJ1-4, with 7 bases fitting TRBD1. CDR3 length: 16 residues. The V gene's germline CDR1 is MGHDK and CDR2 SYGVNS. V shed 3 bases, J shed 5 bases, and the junction held 9 bases outside the gene matches. CDR3 coding DNA: TGTGCCAGCAGTGACATCGGGACAGCCCTAAATGAAAAACTGTTTTTT. It yields the protein CASSDIGTALNEKLFF. The variable domain in full, with the rest retrieved from reference TRBV25-1 and TRBJ1-4, is EADIYQTPRYLVIGTGKKITLECSQTMGHDKMYWYQQDPGMELHLIHYSYGVNSTEKGDLSSESTVSRIRTEHFPLTLESARPSHTSQYLCASSDIGTALNEKLFFGSGTQLSVL.

This chain joins TRBV29-1 and TRBJ1-1; D is ambiguous. The CDR3 length is 15 residues. CDR1 is SQVTM and CDR2 is ANQGSEA in the germline V gene. The germline V and J ends were trimmed by 0 bases and 0 bases, with 11 bases remaining between them. CDR3 bases: TGCAGCGTTGAAGATTGGCGTCTGATGAACACTGAAGCTTTCTTT. Translating gives CSVEDWRLMNTEAFF.

This clonotype turned up a few times. The V and J genes are TRBV12-3 or TRBV12-4 and TRBJ1-4, with D hard to call. The CDR3 is 15 amino acids. Trimming removed 0 bases at V and 7 bases at J, with 12 bases between. The CDR3 reads CASSLAGSSSEKLFF. Written as DNA, the CDR3 is TGTGCCAGCAGTTTAGCAGGCAGTTCAAGTGAAAAACTGTTTTTT.

This clonotype appeared many times. The genes are TRBV2 and TRBJ1-2; possible D gene TRBD1, 6 bases. This CDR3 comprises 15 residues. V dropped 4 bases and J dropped 4 bases, with 16 bases sitting between them. CDR1 is SNHLY, CDR2 FYNNEI, per germline. The CDR3 nucleotides are TGTGCCAGCAGTGTCCGGGGGGCGCCGGGCTATGGCTACACCTTC. This sequence encodes CASSVRGAPGYGYTF.